The 12 T cell receptor beta chains below were found in one sample sequenced in a study of Graves' ophthalmopathy and Graves' hyperthyroidism. Amplified material comprised TCR beta CDR3 regions derived from RNA transcripts. HTBI primers primed a first-round RT-PCR, and a second-round multiplex PCR followed. TCRdb reprocessed the multiplex PCR reads via MiXCR and lists one record per CDR3 protein. The sample contains 680,000 or so distinct CDR3 sequences, approximately 21% of which appear only once. Source material: peripheral blood. These receptors were collected from a woman under 30 with stable Graves' hyperthyroidism. Some clones in this sample may be carry-over from other donors' samples.

This clonotype was counted only a few times. V usage is TRBV6-1 and J usage is TRBJ2-7; 8 bases map to TRBD2. The CDR3 extends over 15 amino acids. V shed 6 bases and J 4 bases; nucleotides not matched to a gene: 11. CDR1 and CDR2 (germline): MNHNS, SASEGT. CDR3 protein: CASRRGGGGLYEQYF. CDR3 DNA sequence: TGTGCCAGCAGAAGGGGCGGCGGGGGGTTGTACGAGCAGTACTTC.

The chain recombines TRBV28 with TRBJ2-5, with 9 bases aligning to TRBD2. CDR1 and CDR2 from the germline V gene are MDHEN and SYDVKM. V shed 6 bases and J 5 bases; nucleotides not matched to a gene: 10. The CDR3 runs 15 residues. CDR3 coding DNA: TGTGCCAGCAGCCCCTCAGCGGGAGGTGTTGAGACCCAGTACTTC. It specifies CASSPSAGGVETQYF.

The sample holds many counts of this clonotype. The genes are TRBV5-1 and TRBJ1-2, with D hard to call. V lost 3 bases to trimming and J lost 4 bases, with 13 bases between them. Germline CDR1 SGHRS, CDR2 YFSETQ. This CDR3 region has 14 residues. CDR3 sequence: CASSSSGDFYGYTF. The CDR3 DNA reads as TGCGCCAGCAGCTCCTCTGGCGATTTCTATGGCTACACCTTC. Drawing the rest from reference TRBV5-1 and TRBJ1-2, the complete variable domain is KAGVTQTPRYLIKTRGQQVTLSCSPISGHRSVSWYQQTPGQGLQFLFEYFSETQRNKGNFPGRFSGRQFSNSRSEMNVSTLELGDSALYLCASSSSGDFYGYTFGSGTRLTVV.

At least ten counts were recorded for this clonotype. The chain is built from TRBV28 and TRBJ1-1; tentative D call: TRBD1 (6 bases). This CDR3 spans 15 amino acids. Germline CDR1 reads MDHEN; CDR2 reads SYDVKM. V was pared by 2 bases and J by 11 bases, with 21 bases between. The CDR3 nucleotides are TGTGCCAGCAGTTTACGGGGGGCTGAGAACGCGGGGGCTTTCTTT. This gives the protein CASSLRGAENAGAFF.

The rearrangement links TRBV18 to TRBJ2-2, with a weak D call TRBD2 (5 bases). CDR1 and CDR2 from the germline V gene are KGHSH and LQKENI. The CDR3 runs to 15 residues. V dropped 3 bases and J dropped 3 bases, with 11 bases sitting between them. This CDR3 reads CASSPRVDYTGELFF. CDR3 nucleotide sequence: TGTGCCAGCTCACCGAGGGTGGATTACACCGGGGAGCTGTTTTTT.

This sequence joins TRBV19 and TRBJ1-1, with TRBD1 as a possible D gene (6 bases). V dropped 5 bases and J dropped 1 base, with 14 bases sitting between them. Germline lookup yields CDR1 LNHDA and CDR2 SQIVND (reference sequence). This CDR3 has 15 amino acids. The CDR3 loop reads CASSPPSGQNTEAFF. The CDR3, as DNA: TGTGCCAGTAGTCCCCCCTCGGGACAGAACACTGAAGCTTTCTTT.

This clonotype has a count of ten or more. The genes are TRBV20-1 and TRBJ2-2; tentatively, D is TRBD1 (5 bases). The CDR3 consists of 16 residues. CDR1 and CDR2 from the germline V gene are DFQATT and SNEGSKA (reference sequence). With 0 bases removed from V and 4 bases from J, the gap between germline ends came to 15 bases. The CDR3 nucleotides read TGCAGTGCTAGAGATGAGAAGGGGATGGTCACCGGGGAGCTGTTTTTT. Residues: CSARDEKGMVTGELFF.

The rearrangement links TRBV13 to TRBJ1-5; the match to TRBD1 covers 10 bases. The CDR3 sequence is 22 residues long. The V segment lost 0 bases and the J segment 0 bases; nucleotides outside the gene matches: 17. CDR1 and CDR2 (germline): PRHDT, FYEKMQ (reference sequence). The CDR3: CASSLGHPGQGLGRYSNQPQHF. DNA for the CDR3: TGTGCCAGCAGCTTAGGACACCCGGGACAGGGGCTCGGTCGATATAGCAATCAGCCCCAGCATTTT.

J is TRBJ2-5 and V is TRBV6-1; perhaps D is TRBD1 or TRBD2 (7 bases each). Germline V gene data show CDR1 as MNHNS and CDR2 as SASEGT. The CDR3 spans 17 residues. V lost 8 bases to trimming and J lost 0 bases, with 22 bases between them. The CDR3 nucleotides are TGTGCCAGCCGCCACAGGGGCGGGGGACCGTACCAAGAGACCCAGTACTTC. Amino acid sequence: CASRHRGGGPYQETQYF.

This clonotype was recorded at least ten times. This rearrangement joins TRBV2 to TRBJ2-5, with a possible D match to TRBD1 (7 bases). CDR1 and CDR2 (germline): SNHLY, FYNNEI. This CDR3 comprises 15 residues. Deletions cut 3 bases from V and 1 base from J, with 12 bases between. The CDR3 DNA reads as TGTGCCAGCAGTGAGCGGGGACAGCCCCAAGAGACCCAGTACTTC. Its protein is CASSERGQPQETQYF.

This clonotype was found many times. J is TRBJ1-5 and V is TRBV12-3 or TRBV12-4, with TRBD1 matching over 8 bases. The ends lost 4 bases at V and 7 bases at J; junction bases unmatched: 6. This CDR3 is 14 amino acids long. In nucleotides, the CDR3 is TGTGCCAGCAGTTCCTCAGGGGGCAGCCAGCCCCAGCATTTT. This translates into CASSSSGGSQPQHF.

This clonotype was detected ten times or more. The chain combines TRBV29-1 with TRBJ1-2; possible D gene TRBD1, 5 bases. V lost 5 bases, J lost 8 bases, and 18 bases lay in between. CDR1 and CDR2 from the germline V gene are SQVTM and ANQGSEA. This CDR3 comprises 13 residues. The DNA for the CDR3 is TGCAGCGTTTTTTTGGTGGCAGGGTACGGCTACACCTTC. Translating it yields CSVFLVAGYGYTF.